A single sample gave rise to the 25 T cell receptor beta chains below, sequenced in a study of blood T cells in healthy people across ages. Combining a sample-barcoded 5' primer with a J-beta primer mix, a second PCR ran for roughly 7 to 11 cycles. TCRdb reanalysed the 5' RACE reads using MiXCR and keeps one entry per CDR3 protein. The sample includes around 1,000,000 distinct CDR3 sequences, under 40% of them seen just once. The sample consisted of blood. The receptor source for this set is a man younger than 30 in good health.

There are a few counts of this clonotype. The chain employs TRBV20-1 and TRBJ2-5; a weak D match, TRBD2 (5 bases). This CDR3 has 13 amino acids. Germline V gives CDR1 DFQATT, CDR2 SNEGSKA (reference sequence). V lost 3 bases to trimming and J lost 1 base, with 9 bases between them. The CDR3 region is CSASSTSQETQYF. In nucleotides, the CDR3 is TGCAGTGCTAGTAGCACTAGCCAAGAGACCCAGTACTTC.

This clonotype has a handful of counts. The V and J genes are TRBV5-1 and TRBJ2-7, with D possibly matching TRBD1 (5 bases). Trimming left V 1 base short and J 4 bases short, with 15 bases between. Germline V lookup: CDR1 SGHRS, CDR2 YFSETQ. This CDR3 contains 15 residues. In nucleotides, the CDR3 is TGCGCCAGCAGCTTGCTCACAGGTGGTGAGTACGAGCAGTACTTC. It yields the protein CASSLLTGGEYEQYF.

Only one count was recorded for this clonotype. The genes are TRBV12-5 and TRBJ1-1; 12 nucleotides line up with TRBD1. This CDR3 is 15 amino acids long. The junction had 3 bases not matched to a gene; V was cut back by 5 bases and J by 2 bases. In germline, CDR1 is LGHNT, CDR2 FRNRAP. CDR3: CASGGGQGANTEAFF. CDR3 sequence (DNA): TGTGCTAGTGGTGGGGGACAGGGGGCAAACACTGAAGCTTTCTTT.

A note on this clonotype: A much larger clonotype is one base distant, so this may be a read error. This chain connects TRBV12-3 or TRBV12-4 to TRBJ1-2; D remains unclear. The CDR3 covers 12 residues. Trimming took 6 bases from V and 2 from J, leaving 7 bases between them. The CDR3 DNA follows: TGTGCCAGCAGAGAGATCAACTATGGCTACACCTTC. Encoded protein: CASREINYGYTF.

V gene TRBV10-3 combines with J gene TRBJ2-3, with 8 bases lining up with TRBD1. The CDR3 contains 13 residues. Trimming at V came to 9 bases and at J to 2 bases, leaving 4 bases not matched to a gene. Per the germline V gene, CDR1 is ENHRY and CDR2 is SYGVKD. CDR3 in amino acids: CAITGGTTDTQYF. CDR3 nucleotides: TGTGCCATAACAGGGGGAACCACAGATACGCAGTATTTT.

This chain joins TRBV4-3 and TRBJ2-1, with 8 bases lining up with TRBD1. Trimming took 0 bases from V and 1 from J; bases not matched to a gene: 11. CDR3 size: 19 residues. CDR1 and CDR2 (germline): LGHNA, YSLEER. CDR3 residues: CASSQDPDRGQGSYNEQFF. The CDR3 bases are TGCGCCAGCAGCCAAGATCCCGACCGAGGACAGGGTTCCTACAATGAGCAGTTCTTC.

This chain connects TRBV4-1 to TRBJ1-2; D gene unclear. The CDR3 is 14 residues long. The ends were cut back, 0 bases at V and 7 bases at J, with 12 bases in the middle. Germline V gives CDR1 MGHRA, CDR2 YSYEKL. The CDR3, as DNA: TGCGCCAGCAGCCAAGATCACACAAAGAGTGGCTACACCTTC. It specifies CASSQDHTKSGYTF.

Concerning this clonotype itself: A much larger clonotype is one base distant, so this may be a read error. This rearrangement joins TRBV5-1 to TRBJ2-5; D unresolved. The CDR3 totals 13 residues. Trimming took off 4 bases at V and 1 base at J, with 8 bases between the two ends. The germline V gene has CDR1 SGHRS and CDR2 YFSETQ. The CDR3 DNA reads TGCGCCAGCAGCGTGGAAGTCCAAGAGACCCAGTACTTC. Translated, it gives CASSVEVQETQYF.

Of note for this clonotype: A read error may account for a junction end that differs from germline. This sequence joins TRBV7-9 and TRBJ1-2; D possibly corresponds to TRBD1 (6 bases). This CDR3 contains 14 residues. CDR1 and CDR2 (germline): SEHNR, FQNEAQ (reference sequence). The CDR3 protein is CASGLSQGIHGYTF. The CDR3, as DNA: TGTGCCAGCGGCTTAAGCCAGGGGATCCATGGCTACACCTTC.

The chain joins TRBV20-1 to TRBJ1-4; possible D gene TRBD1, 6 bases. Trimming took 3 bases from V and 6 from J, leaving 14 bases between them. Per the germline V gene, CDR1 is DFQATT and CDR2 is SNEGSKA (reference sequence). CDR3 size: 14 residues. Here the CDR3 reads CSASDRKGDEKLFF. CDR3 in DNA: TGCAGTGCTAGCGACAGAAAGGGGGATGAAAAACTGTTTTTT.

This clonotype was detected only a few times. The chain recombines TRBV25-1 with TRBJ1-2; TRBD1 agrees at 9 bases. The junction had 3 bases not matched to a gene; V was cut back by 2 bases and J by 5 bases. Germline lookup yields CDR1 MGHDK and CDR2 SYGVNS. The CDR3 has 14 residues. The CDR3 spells CASSERGQGYGYTF. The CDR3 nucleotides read TGTGCCAGCAGTGAACGGGGACAGGGTTATGGCTACACCTTC.

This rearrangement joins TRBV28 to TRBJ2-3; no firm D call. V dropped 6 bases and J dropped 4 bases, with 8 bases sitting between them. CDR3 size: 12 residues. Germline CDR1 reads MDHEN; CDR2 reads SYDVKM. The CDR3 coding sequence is TGTGCCAGCAGAGATAGCTCAGATACGCAGTATTTT. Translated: CASRDSSDTQYF. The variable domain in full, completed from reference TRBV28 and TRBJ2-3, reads DVKVTQSSRYLVKRTGEKVFLECVQDMDHENMFWYRQDPGLGLRLIYFSYDVKMKEKGDIPEGYSVSREKKERFSLILESASTNQTSMYLCASRDSSDTQYFGPGTRLTVL.

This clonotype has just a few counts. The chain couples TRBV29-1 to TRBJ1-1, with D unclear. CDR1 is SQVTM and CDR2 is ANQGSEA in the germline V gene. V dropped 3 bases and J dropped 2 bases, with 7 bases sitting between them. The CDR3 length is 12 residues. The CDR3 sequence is CSVEGHNTEAFF. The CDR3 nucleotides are TGCAGCGTTGAGGGCCATAACACTGAAGCTTTCTTT.

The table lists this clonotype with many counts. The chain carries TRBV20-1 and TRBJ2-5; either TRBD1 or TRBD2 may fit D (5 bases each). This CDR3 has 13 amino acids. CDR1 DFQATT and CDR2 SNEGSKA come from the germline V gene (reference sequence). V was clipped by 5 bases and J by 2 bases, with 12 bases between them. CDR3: CSARGPGQETQYF. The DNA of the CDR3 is TGCAGTGCTCGGGGACCTGGGCAAGAGACCCAGTACTTC.

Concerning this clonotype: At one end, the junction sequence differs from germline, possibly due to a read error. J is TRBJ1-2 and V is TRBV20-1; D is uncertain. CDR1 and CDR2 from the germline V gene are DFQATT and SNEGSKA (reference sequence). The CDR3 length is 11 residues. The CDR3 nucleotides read TGCAGTGCCAGAGAAAACGAGGGCTACACCTTC. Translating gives CSARENEGYTF.

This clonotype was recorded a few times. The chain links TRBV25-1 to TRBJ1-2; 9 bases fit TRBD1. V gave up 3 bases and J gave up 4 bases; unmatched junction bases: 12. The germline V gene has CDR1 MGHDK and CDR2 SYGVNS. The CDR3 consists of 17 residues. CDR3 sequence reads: CASSDPGQGGFAYGYTF. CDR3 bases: TGTGCCAGCAGTGACCCGGGACAGGGCGGTTTTGCCTATGGCTACACCTTC.

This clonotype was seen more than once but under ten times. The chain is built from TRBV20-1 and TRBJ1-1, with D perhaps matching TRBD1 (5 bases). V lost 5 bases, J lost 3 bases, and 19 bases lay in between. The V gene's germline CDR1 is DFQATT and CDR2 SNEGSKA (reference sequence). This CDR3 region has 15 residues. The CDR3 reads CSARFLGRGDTEAFF. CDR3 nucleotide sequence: TGCAGTGCTCGCTTTTTGGGCAGAGGGGACACTGAAGCTTTCTTT.

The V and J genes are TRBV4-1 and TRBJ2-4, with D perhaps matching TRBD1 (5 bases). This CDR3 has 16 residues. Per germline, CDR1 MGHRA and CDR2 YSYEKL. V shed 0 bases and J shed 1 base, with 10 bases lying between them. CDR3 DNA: TGCGCCAGCAGCCAAGATAGCAGGGCGGCCAAAAACATTCAGTACTTC. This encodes CASSQDSRAAKNIQYF.

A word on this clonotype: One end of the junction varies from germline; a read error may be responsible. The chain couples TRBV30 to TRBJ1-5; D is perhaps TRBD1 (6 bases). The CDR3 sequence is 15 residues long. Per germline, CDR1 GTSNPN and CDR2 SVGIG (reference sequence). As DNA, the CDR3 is TGTGCCTGGAGTCCCGCGGACAGTGGCAATCACCCCCAGCATTTT. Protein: CAWSPADSGNHPQHF. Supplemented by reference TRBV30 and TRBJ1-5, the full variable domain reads SQTIHQWPATLVQPVGSPLSLECTVEGTSNPNLYWYRQAAGRGLQLLFYSVGIGQISSEVPQNLSASRPQDRQFILSSKKLLLSDSGFYLCAWSPADSGNHPQHFGDGTRLSIL.

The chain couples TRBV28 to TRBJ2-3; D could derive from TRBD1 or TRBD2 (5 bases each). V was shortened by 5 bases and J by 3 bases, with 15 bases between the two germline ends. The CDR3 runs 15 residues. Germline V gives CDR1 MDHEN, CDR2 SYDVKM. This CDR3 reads CASSRGPGTTDTQYF. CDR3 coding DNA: TGTGCCAGCAGTCGAGGGCCAGGGACGACAGATACGCAGTATTTT.

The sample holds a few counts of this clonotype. The chain's CDR3 is CASSQDYGGSTSDTQYF. CDR3 bases: TGTGCCAGCAGCCAAGATTACGGGGGGTCGACAAGCGATACGCAGTATTTT. This chain joins TRBV4-2 and TRBJ2-3; TRBD2 aligns across 7 bases. CDR1 and CDR2 from the germline V gene are LGHNA and YNFKEQ. This CDR3 comprises 17 residues. The trim removed 0 bases at V and 6 bases at J, leaving 12 bases unmatched.

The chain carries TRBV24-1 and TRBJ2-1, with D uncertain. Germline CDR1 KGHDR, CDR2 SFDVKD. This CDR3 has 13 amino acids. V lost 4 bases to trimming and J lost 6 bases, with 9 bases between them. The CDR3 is CATSDHPPNEQFF. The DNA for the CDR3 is TGTGCCACCAGTGACCATCCACCCAATGAGCAGTTCTTC.

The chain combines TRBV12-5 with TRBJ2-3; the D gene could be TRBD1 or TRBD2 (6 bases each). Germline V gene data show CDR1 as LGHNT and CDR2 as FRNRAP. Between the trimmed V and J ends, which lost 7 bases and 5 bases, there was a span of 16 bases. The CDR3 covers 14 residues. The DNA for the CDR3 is TGTGCTAGTGCCCTGAGGGGGGTGGAAGATACGCAGTATTTT. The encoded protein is CASALRGVEDTQYF.

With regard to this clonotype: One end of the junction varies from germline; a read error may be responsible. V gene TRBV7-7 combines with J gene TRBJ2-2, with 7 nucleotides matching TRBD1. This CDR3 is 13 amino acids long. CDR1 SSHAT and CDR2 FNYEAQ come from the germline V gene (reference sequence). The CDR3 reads CARSEDRAGELFF. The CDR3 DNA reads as TGTGCCCGCAGCGAAGACAGGGCCGGGGAGCTGTTTTTT.

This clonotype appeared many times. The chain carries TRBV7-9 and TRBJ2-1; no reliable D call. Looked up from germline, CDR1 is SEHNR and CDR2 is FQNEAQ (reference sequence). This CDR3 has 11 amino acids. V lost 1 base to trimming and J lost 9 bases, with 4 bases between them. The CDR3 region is CASSLEAEQFF. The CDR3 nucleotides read TGTGCCAGCAGCTTAGAGGCTGAGCAGTTCTTC.